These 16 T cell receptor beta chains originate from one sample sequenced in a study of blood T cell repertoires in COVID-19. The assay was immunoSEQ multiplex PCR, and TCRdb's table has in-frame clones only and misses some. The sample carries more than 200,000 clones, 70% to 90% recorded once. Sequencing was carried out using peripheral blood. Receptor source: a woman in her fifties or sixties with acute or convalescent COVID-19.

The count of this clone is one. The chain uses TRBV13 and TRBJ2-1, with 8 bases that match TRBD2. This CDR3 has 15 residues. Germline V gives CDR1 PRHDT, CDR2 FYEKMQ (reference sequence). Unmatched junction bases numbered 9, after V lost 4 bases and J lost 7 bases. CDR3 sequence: CASSSFREGWNEQFF. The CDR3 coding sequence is TGTGCCAGCAGCTCCTTCCGGGAGGGGTGGAATGAGCAGTTCTTC.

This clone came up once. This CDR3 is CASSKVPGQGATGGYTF. The CDR3 nucleotides are TGTGCCAGCAGCAAAGTCCCAGGACAGGGGGCGACGGGTGGCTACACCTTC. The J gene is TRBJ1-2, the V gene TRBV21-1; the DNA was not used to check the table's D call, TRBD1. TRBV21-1 counts as a pseudogene. CDR3 size: 17 residues.

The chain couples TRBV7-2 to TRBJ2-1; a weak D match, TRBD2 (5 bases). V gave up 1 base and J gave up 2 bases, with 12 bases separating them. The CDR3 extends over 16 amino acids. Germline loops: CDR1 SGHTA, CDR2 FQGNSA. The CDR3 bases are TGTGCCAGCAGCTTAGGATCAGCGGTCGCCTACAATGAGCAGTTCTTC. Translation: CASSLGSAVAYNEQFF.

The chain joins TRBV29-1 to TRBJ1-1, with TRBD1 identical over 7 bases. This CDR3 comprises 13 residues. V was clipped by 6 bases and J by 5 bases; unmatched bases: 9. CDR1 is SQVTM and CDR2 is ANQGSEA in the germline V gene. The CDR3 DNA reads TGCAGCGTGGGTGACAGGGAAGGAACTGAAGCTTTCTTT. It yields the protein CSVGDREGTEAFF. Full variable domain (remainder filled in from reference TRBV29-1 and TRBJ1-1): SAVISQKPSRDICQRGTSLTIQCQVDSQVTMMFWYRQQPGQSLTLIATANQGSEATYESGFVIDKFPISRPNLTFSTLTVSNMSPEDSSIYLCSVGDREGTEAFFGQGTRLTVV.

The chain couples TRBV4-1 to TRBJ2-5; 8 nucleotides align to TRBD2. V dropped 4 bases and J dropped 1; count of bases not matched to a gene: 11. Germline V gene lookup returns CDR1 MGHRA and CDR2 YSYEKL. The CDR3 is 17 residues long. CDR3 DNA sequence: TGCGCCAGCAGCCCCTCAGGGGCGGGGGGCTTCCAAGAGACCCAGTACTTC. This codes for CASSPSGAGGFQETQYF.

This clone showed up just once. The CDR3 spells CASSTRGAEAFF. The CDR3 DNA follows: TGCGCCAGCAGTACCAGGGGGGCTGAAGCTTTCTTT. V gene TRBV10-1 combines with J gene TRBJ1-1; TRBD1 matches 7 bases. This CDR3 has 12 amino acids. Looked up from germline, CDR1 is WNHNN and CDR2 is SYGVQD (reference sequence). V was clipped by 5 bases and J by 6 bases; unmatched bases: 3.

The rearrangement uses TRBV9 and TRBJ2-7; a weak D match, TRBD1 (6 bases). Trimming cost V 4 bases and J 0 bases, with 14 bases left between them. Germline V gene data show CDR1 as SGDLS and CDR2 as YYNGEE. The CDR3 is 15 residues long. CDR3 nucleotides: TGTGCCAGCAGCCCCGAGGGGGATCCCTCCTACGAGCAGTACTTC. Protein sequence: CASSPEGDPSYEQYF.

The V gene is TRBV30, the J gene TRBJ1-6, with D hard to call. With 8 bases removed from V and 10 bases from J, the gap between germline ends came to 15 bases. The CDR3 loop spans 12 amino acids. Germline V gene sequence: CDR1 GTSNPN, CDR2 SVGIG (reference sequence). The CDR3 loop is CARARGNSPLHF. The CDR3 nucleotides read TGTGCCCGGGCCCGGGGTAACTCACCCCTCCACTTT.

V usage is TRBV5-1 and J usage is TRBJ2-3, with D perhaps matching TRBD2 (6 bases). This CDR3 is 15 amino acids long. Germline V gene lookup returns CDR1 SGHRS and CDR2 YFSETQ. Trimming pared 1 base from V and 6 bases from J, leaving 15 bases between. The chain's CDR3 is CASSLMIGSSDTQYF. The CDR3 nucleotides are TGCGCCAGCAGCTTGATGATCGGGAGCAGCGATACGCAGTATTTT.

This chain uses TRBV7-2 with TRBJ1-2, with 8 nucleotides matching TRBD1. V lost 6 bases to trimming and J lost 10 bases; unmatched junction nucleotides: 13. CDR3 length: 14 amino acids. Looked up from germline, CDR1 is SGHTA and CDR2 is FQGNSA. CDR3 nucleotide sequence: TGTGCCAGCAGTTTCTCCCGGCAGGGGGCTGACTACACCTTC. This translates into CASSFSRQGADYTF.

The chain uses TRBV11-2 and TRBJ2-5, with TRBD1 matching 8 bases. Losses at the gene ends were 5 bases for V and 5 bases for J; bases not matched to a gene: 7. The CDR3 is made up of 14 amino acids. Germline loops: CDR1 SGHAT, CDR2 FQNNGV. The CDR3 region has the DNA TGTGCCAGCAGCACCGGACAGGGAGGTGAGACCCAGTACTTC. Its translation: CASSTGQGGETQYF.

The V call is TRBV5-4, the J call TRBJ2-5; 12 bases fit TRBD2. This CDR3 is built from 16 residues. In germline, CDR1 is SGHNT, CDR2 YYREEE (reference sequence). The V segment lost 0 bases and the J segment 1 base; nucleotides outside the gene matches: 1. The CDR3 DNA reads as TGTGCCAGCAGCTTGGGGACTAGCGGGGTCCAAGAGACCCAGTACTTC. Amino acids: CASSLGTSGVQETQYF.

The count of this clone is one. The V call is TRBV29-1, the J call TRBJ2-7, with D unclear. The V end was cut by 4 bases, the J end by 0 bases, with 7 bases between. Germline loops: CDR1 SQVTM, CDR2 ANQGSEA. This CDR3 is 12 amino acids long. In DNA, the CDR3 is TGCAGCGTTGTCGCGAACTCCTACGAGCAGTACTTC. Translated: CSVVANSYEQYF.

Here the CDR3 reads CASSPMTVSVEQYF. The CDR3 bases are TGTGCCAGCAGCCCGATGACTGTATCGGTCGAGCAGTACTTC. V and J are TRBV7-2 and TRBJ2-7; D is unresolved. The CDR3 extends over 14 amino acids. Germline V lookup: CDR1 SGHTA, CDR2 FQGNSA. The V end lost 5 bases, the J end lost 6 bases, and 17 bases lay between the germline ends. The full variable domain, with the rest looked up from reference TRBV7-2 and TRBJ2-7, is GAGVSQSPSNKVTEKGKDVELRCDPISGHTALYWYRQSLGQGLEFLIYFQGNSAPDKSGLPSDRFSAERTGGSVSTLTIQRTQQEDSAVYLCASSPMTVSVEQYFGPGTRLTVT.

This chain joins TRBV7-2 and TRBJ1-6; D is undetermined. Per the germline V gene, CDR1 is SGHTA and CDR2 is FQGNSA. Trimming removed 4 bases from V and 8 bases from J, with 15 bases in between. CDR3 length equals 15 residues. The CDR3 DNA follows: TGTGCCAGCAGCTCGGGGAATCTTGCATATTCACCCCTCCACTTT. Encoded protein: CASSSGNLAYSPLHF.

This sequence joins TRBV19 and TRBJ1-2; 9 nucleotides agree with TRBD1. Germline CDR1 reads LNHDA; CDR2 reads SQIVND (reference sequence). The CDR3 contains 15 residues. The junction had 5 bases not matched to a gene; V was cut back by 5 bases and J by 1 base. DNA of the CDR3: TGTGCCAGTAGTCTGACAGGGGGAAGTAACTATGGCTACACCTTC. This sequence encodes CASSLTGGSNYGYTF.